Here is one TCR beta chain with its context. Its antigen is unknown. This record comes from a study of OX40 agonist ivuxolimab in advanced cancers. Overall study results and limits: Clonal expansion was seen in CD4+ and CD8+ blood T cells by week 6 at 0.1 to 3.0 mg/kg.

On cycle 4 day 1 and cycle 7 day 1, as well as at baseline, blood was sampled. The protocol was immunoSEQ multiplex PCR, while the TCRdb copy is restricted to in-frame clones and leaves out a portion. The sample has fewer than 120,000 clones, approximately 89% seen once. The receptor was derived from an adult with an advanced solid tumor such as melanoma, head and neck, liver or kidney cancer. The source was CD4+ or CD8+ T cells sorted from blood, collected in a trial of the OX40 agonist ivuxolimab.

CDR3 amino acids: CSAREPKQGHF. CDR3 DNA: TGCAGTGCTAGAGAACCCAAACAGGGCCACTTT. This chain links TRBV20-1 with TRBJ1-6; D is possibly TRBD1 (6 bases). Between the trimmed V and J ends, which lost 0 bases and 18 bases, there was a span of 12 bases. Germline assignment: CDR1 DFQATT and CDR2 SNEGSKA (reference sequence). The CDR3 is 11 residues long.